A single sample is the source of the 29 T cell receptor beta chains below, sequenced in a study of blood T cell repertoires in COVID-19. Produced via immunoSEQ multiplex PCR; TCRdb's table is partial and in-frame only. Among roughly 290,000 clones listed, more than 65% were seen once. Sequences were obtained from peripheral blood. The source of these receptors is a person in their 70s with COVID-19, enrolled during active disease.

This chain joins TRBV20-1 and TRBJ2-7; D is possibly TRBD2 (7 bases). The CDR3 has 11 amino acids. Germline CDR1 and CDR2: DFQATT and SNEGSKA (reference sequence). The ends were cut back, 7 bases at V and 7 bases at J, with 14 bases in the middle. The CDR3 here is CSGMGGLEQYF. As DNA, the CDR3 is TGCAGTGGGATGGGGGGGCTGGAGCAGTACTTC.

This CDR3 reads CASMGQGARGELFF. The CDR3 DNA reads TGTGCCAGCATGGGGCAGGGGGCCCGAGGGGAGCTGTTTTTT. The chain combines TRBV13 with TRBJ2-2; 8 bases agree with TRBD1. With V trimmed by 7 bases and J by 8 bases, 9 bases remained unmatched. CDR1 and CDR2 from the germline V gene are PRHDT and FYEKMQ (reference sequence). The CDR3 is 14 residues long.

This rearrangement joins TRBV25-1 to TRBJ1-1; D is uncertain. Between the trimmed V and J ends, which lost 7 bases and 4 bases, there was a span of 10 bases. Germline V gene lookup returns CDR1 MGHDK and CDR2 SYGVNS. The CDR3 has 12 residues. Here the CDR3 DNA reads TGTGCCAGCATGTTCGGTCCCACTGAAGCTTTCTTT. It specifies CASMFGPTEAFF. Full variable domain (remainder filled in from reference TRBV25-1 and TRBJ1-1): EADIYQTPRYLVIGTGKKITLECSQTMGHDKMYWYQQDPGMELHLIHYSYGVNSTEKGDLSSESTVSRIRTEHFPLTLESARPSHTSQYLCASMFGPTEAFFGQGTRLTVV.

The sample holds one count of this clone. This chain uses TRBV18 with TRBJ1-4; 7 bases are a match to TRBD1. CDR3 length: 15 amino acids. The germline V gene has CDR1 KGHSH and CDR2 LQKENI. V lost 3 bases to trimming and J lost 4 bases; unmatched junction nucleotides: 5. CDR3 in amino acids: CASSPRTGVNEKLFF. In nucleotides, the CDR3 is TGTGCCAGCTCACCCCGGACAGGCGTTAATGAAAAACTGTTTTTT.

A remark on this clone: This same CDR3 is encoded by further DNA sequences in the sample. The V and J genes are TRBV7-2 and TRBJ1-1, with TRBD1 as a possible D gene (6 bases). Germline CDR1 and CDR2: SGHTA and FQGNSA. There are 14 residues in the CDR3. Trimming took 5 bases from V and 1 from J, leaving 11 bases between them. The chain's CDR3 is CASSLSTGNTEAFF. In nucleotides, the CDR3 is TGTGCCAGCAGCCTCTCGACAGGGAACACTGAAGCTTTCTTT.

This clone was seen a handful of times. V is TRBV7-8 and J is TRBJ1-2; tentatively, D is TRBD1 (5 bases). The CDR3 consists of 14 residues. Germline CDR1 reads SGHVS; CDR2 reads FQNEAQ. V was trimmed by 2 bases and J by 6 bases, leaving 13 bases between them. The CDR3 sequence: CASSLYSGVNGYTF. CDR3 DNA sequence: TGTGCCAGCAGCTTATATTCGGGGGTAAATGGCTACACCTTC.

This clone was detected once. The chain is built from TRBV6-6 and TRBJ2-1, with 7 bases matching TRBD1. After removal of 0 bases from V and 2 bases from J, the junction contained 4 bases not matched to a gene. The CDR3 loop spans 16 amino acids. Germline V lookup: CDR1 MNHNY, CDR2 SVGAGI (reference sequence). The CDR3 reads CASSYSSQGAYNEQFF. As DNA, the CDR3 is TGTGCCAGCAGTTACTCGAGTCAGGGGGCCTACAATGAGCAGTTCTTC.

The chain has TRBV14 and TRBJ2-3; TRBD1 might be the D (6 bases). Trimming pared 6 bases from V and 6 bases from J, leaving 13 bases between. This CDR3 region has 13 residues. Germline CDR1 and CDR2: SGHDN and FVKESK. The CDR3 region is CASSRRGPDTQYF. The CDR3 nucleotides read TGTGCCAGCAGTCGCAGGGGCCCGGATACGCAGTATTTT.

V usage is TRBV10-3 and J usage is TRBJ2-7; 7 nucleotides agree with TRBD2. Trimming removed 2 bases from V and 2 bases from J; junction bases left unmatched: 6. This CDR3 contains 15 residues. Germline V lookup: CDR1 ENHRY, CDR2 SYGVKD. CDR3: CAISEPGGSPYEQYF. CDR3 bases: TGTGCCATCAGTGAGCCAGGCGGGAGCCCCTACGAGCAGTACTTC.

The chain is built from TRBV15 and TRBJ2-2; 14 bases are a match to TRBD2. Unmatched junction bases numbered 0, after V lost 0 bases and J lost 3 bases. The CDR3 is 17 residues long. The germline CDR1 and CDR2 sequences are LNHNV and YYDKDF (reference sequence). Here the CDR3 DNA reads TGTGCCACCAGCAGAGAGGGACTAGCGGGAGACACCGGGGAGCTGTTTTTT. Residues: CATSREGLAGDTGELFF.

This chain connects TRBV6-5 to TRBJ1-6, with D hard to call. CDR3 length: 12 residues. With 9 bases removed from V and 4 bases from J, the gap between germline ends came to 7 bases. Germline lookup yields CDR1 MNHEY and CDR2 SVGAGI. CDR3 protein: CASADYNSPLHF. In nucleotides, the CDR3 is TGTGCCAGTGCGGATTATAATTCACCCCTCCACTTT.

The chain employs TRBV29-1 and TRBJ1-1, with D possibly matching TRBD1 (5 bases). The germline V gene has CDR1 SQVTM and CDR2 ANQGSEA. With 2 bases removed from V and 10 bases from J, the gap between germline ends came to 14 bases. This CDR3 contains 12 residues. CDR3 in DNA: TGCAGCGTTGAACCGGGACTCAGAGGAGCTTTCTTT. Amino acid sequence: CSVEPGLRGAFF.

This chain links TRBV7-3 with TRBJ2-3; D gene unclear. V was pared by 3 bases and J by 2 bases, with 15 bases between. The germline CDR1 and CDR2 sequences are SGHTA and FQGTGA. The CDR3 loop spans 16 amino acids. The DNA of the CDR3 is TGTGCCAGCAGCTTGGTTGGCGGAGCAAACACAGATACGCAGTATTTT. Translation: CASSLVGGANTDTQYF.

The chain's CDR3 is CASSEISGRRGEQYF. CDR3 nucleotide sequence: TGTGCCAGCAGTGAAATCAGCGGGAGAAGGGGCGAGCAGTACTTC. V usage is TRBV2 and J usage is TRBJ2-7; 8 nucleotides match TRBD2. Germline CDR1 SNHLY, CDR2 FYNNEI. CDR3 length: 15 residues. V dropped 2 bases and J dropped 6; count of bases not matched to a gene: 9.

V gene TRBV27 combines with J gene TRBJ2-7; tentative D call: TRBD1 (7 bases). This CDR3 contains 14 residues. CDR1 is MNHEY and CDR2 is SMNVEV in the germline V gene (reference sequence). The ends were cut back, 5 bases at V and 2 bases at J, with 13 bases in the middle. The CDR3 coding sequence is TGTGCCAGCAGTCTCAGGGGGGACACCTACGAGCAGTACTTC. Its translation: CASSLRGDTYEQYF.

To note about this clone: One end of the junction is discordant with germline, which a read error may explain. This chain connects TRBV6-2 or TRBV6-3 to TRBJ1-5; the match to TRBD1 covers 7 bases. The CDR3 covers 14 residues. Germline V gene sequence: CDR1 MNHEY, CDR2 SVGEGT. The chain's CDR3 is CASSRRQGNHPQHF. The CDR3, as DNA: TGTGCCAGCAGTAGAAGACAGGGAAATCATCCCCAGCATTTT.

The V call is TRBV5-4, the J call TRBJ2-1; 10 bases map to TRBD2. The CDR3 sequence is 14 residues long. In germline, CDR1 is SGHNT, CDR2 YYREEE (reference sequence). The trim removed 5 bases at V and 8 bases at J, leaving 7 bases unmatched. Here the CDR3 reads CASRPTLAGDEQFF. The CDR3 nucleotides are TGTGCCAGCAGACCCACCCTAGCGGGGGATGAGCAGTTCTTC.

The chain combines TRBV7-3 with TRBJ2-3; D gene ambiguous. Trimming stripped 3 bases from V and 7 bases from J, with 11 bases between. The germline V gene encodes CDR1 SGHTA and CDR2 FQGTGA. The CDR3 runs to 13 residues. For the CDR3, the DNA is TGTGCCAGCAGCTTCGGTACTTCCTATACGCAGTATTTT. Amino acid sequence: CASSFGTSYTQYF.

The rearrangement joins TRBV27 to TRBJ1-2; tentative D call: TRBD1 (5 bases). Germline CDR1 and CDR2: MNHEY and SMNVEV (reference sequence). The CDR3 runs to 14 residues. Trimming took 5 bases from V and 8 from J, leaving 18 bases between them. For the CDR3, the DNA is TGTGCCAGCAGTCCCCGGGGGGGGATCAGCGGCTACACCTTC. Its protein product is CASSPRGGISGYTF.

The genes are TRBV6-5 and TRBJ1-1, with a tentative D call TRBD1 (5 bases). Trimming took 5 bases from V and 6 from J, leaving 16 bases between them. Per germline, CDR1 MNHEY and CDR2 SVGAGI. CDR3 length equals 14 residues. The DNA for the CDR3 is TGTGCCAGCAGTACCCAACCCAGGGATTCTGAAGCTTTCTTT. Its protein is CASSTQPRDSEAFF.

This CDR3 reads CASSTTNNEQFF. The CDR3 DNA reads as TGTGCCAGCAGCACAACCAACAATGAGCAGTTCTTC. The chain has TRBV11-3 and TRBJ2-1, with D unclear. The CDR3 contains 12 residues. Trimming cost V 5 bases and J 5 bases, with 7 bases left between them. Germline V gene lookup returns CDR1 SGHNT and CDR2 YENEEA.

The chain combines TRBV9 with TRBJ1-6; a possible D gene is TRBD1 (6 bases). The germline V gene encodes CDR1 SGDLS and CDR2 YYNGEE. Trimming left V 0 bases short and J 9 bases short, with 13 bases between. The CDR3 has 15 amino acids. This chain's CDR3 is CASSVAGGNSSPLHF. The CDR3 bases are TGTGCCAGCAGCGTAGCGGGGGGCAATAGTTCACCCCTCCACTTT.

The chain combines TRBV6-2 or TRBV6-3 with TRBJ2-7; possible D gene TRBD2, 6 bases. CDR1 MNHEY and CDR2 SVGEGT come from the germline V gene. The CDR3 spans 12 residues. The V end was cut by 4 bases, the J end by 7 bases, with 11 bases between. The DNA of the CDR3 is TGTGCCAGCAGTTCACTAGCTGGTGAGCAGTACTTC. This codes for CASSSLAGEQYF.

This chain links TRBV5-1 with TRBJ2-3, with 12 bases identical to TRBD2. CDR3 length equals 17 residues. V lost 4 bases to trimming and J lost 2 bases; unmatched junction nucleotides: 8. Looked up from germline, CDR1 is SGHRS and CDR2 is YFSETQ. CDR3 bases: TGCGCCAGCAGCACCCCGACTAGCGGGGGTACCACAGATACGCAGTATTTT. Residues: CASSTPTSGGTTDTQYF.

The rearrangement uses TRBV28 and TRBJ2-5; 7 bases line up with TRBD1. The germline gives CDR1 MDHEN, CDR2 SYDVKM. The trim removed 8 bases at V and 3 bases at J, leaving 6 bases unmatched. The CDR3 contains 13 residues. The CDR3 region is CASLDRAKETQYF. Written as DNA, the CDR3 is TGTGCCAGCCTAGACAGGGCTAAAGAGACCCAGTACTTC. Full variable domain (missing parts from reference TRBV28 and TRBJ2-5): DVKVTQSSRYLVKRTGEKVFLECVQDMDHENMFWYRQDPGLGLRLIYFSYDVKMKEKGDIPEGYSVSREKKERFSLILESASTNQTSMYLCASLDRAKETQYFGPGTRLLVL.

The chain recombines TRBV11-2 with TRBJ2-1; maybe TRBD2 (5 bases). The CDR3 has 14 amino acids. V gave up 2 bases and J gave up 4 bases, with 9 bases separating them. Germline CDR1 and CDR2: SGHAT and FQNNGV. The CDR3 coding sequence is TGTGCCAGCAGCTTATCGGGATCATACAATGAGCAGTTCTTC. It specifies CASSLSGSYNEQFF.

This chain links TRBV21-1 with TRBJ2-4; no check of the table's D call, TRBD2, against the DNA was made. TRBV21-1 is annotated as a pseudogene. The CDR3 has 13 amino acids. The DNA of the CDR3 is TGTGCCAGCAGCAACCCGGGGTTGGGCATTCAGTACTTC. This translates into CASSNPGLGIQYF.

The chain couples TRBV5-1 to TRBJ2-7; 9 bases match TRBD2. CDR3 length: 16 amino acids. The trim removed 3 bases at V and 4 bases at J, leaving 11 bases unmatched. CDR1 and CDR2 from the germline V gene are SGHRS and YFSETQ. The CDR3 sequence is CASSSPRAGGLYEQYF. The CDR3 DNA is TGCGCCAGCAGCTCCCCGAGGGCGGGGGGGCTGTACGAGCAGTACTTC.

This chain links TRBV3-1 (or the pseudogene TRBV3-2) with TRBJ1-4, with D perhaps matching TRBD1 (5 bases). The CDR3 runs 16 residues. The germline gives CDR1 LGHDT, CDR2 YNNKEL (reference sequence). The germline V and J ends were trimmed by 0 bases and 8 bases, with 16 bases remaining between them. The CDR3 DNA reads as TGTGCCAGCAGCCAAGAGGTAGGGGAGGGTACGGAAAAACTGTTTTTT. It translates to CASSQEVGEGTEKLFF.